This T cell receptor (beta chain) comes out of a study of shared T cell receptors in the human thymus. TCRdb's copy holds only in-frame clones and misses some; the assay was immunoSEQ multiplex PCR. Of hundreds of thousands of clones in the sample, more than 75% were seen once. CDR1 LGHNA and CDR2 YNFKEQ come from the germline V gene. CDR3 length: 17 amino acids. V lost 4 bases and J 4 bases, leaving 22 bases between the germline ends. These data were likewise used in another study, on human thymus T cells. That work contributes: Resections from corrective heart surgery supplied the thymus tissue. Blood and thymic repertoires both appeared biased in V and J gene usage. Unrelated individuals reportedly shared highly overlapping thymic TCR repertoires.

Sequenced: thymocytes. This chain connects TRBV4-2 to TRBJ1-1; no clear D gene. The sequence was collected from a boy in the first two years of life with a congenital heart defect. CDR3 coding DNA: TGTGCCAGCAGCCCAAAGGCTCATCCATCGCGGGGCACTGAAGCTTTCTTT. The encoded protein is CASSPKAHPSRGTEAFF.